The present T cell receptor (beta chain) was sequenced within a study of shared clonotypes between healthy human individuals. In the study overall: CD8 memory received one plate per donor, CD8 naive two, CD4 memory three and CD4 naive three.

Generated by immunoSEQ multiplex PCR, the TCRdb table keeps only in-frame clones and is missing some. The data contain around 690,000 clones, around 91% of them singletons. Germline-derived CDR1 and CDR2 are MNHEY and SVGAGI. The CDR3 has 14 residues. Sequenced input: memory CD8+ T cells from PBMCs. Sample subset: CD45RO+ cells pooled with CCR7-negative TemRA cells. The clonotype originates from a man between 18 and 35 years old in good health. Some clones in this sample may be carry-over from other donors' samples. J is TRBJ2-5 and V is TRBV6-5; 8 bases map to TRBD2. The tail of the sequence fits TRBJ2-7 better, so the J call may be wrong. The CDR3 sequence: CASSYREGGGEQYF. The CDR3 bases are TGTGCCAGCAGTTATCGGGAGGGAGGGGGCGAGCAGTACTTC.